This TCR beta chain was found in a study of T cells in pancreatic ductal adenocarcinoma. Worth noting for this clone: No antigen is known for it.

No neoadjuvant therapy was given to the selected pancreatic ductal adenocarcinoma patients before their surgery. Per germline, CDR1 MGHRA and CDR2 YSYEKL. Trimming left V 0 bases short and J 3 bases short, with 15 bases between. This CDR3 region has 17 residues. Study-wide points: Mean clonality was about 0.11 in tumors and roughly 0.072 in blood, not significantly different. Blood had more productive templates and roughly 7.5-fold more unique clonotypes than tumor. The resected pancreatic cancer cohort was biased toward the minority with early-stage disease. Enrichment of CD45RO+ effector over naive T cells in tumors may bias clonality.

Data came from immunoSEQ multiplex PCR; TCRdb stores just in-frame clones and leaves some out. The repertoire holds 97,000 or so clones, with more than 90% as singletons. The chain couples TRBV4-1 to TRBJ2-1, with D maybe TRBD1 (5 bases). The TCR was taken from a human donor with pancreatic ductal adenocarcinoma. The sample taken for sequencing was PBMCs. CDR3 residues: CASSQDLARVDYNEQFF. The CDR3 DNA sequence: TGCGCCAGCAGCCAAGATCTCGCCAGGGTCGACTACAATGAGCAGTTCTTC.